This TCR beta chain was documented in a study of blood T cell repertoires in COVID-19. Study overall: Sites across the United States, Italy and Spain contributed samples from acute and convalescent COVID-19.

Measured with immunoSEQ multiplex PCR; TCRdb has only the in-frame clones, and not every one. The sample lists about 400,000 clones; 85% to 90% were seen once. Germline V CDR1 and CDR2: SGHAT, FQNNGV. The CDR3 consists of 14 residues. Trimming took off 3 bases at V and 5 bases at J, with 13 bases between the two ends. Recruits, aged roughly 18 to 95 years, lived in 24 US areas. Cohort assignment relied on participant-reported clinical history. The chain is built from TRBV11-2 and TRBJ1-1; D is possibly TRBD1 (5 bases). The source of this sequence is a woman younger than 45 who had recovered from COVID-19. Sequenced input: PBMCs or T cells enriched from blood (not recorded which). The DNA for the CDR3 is TGTGCCAGCAGCTTCCAGGGTGTGGGAACTGAAGCTTTCTTT. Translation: CASSFQGVGTEAFF.